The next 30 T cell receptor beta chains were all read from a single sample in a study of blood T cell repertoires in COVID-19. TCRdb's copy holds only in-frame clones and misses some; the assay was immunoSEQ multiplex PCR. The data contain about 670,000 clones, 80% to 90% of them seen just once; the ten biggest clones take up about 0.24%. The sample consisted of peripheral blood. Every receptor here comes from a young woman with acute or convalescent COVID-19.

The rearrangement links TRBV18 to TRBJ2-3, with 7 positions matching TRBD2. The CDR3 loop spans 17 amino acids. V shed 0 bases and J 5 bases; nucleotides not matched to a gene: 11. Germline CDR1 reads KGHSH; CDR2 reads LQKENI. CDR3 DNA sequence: TGTGCCAGCTCACCACCGATCGGGGGGTCGCAGGGAGATACGCAGTATTTT. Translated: CASSPPIGGSQGDTQYF.

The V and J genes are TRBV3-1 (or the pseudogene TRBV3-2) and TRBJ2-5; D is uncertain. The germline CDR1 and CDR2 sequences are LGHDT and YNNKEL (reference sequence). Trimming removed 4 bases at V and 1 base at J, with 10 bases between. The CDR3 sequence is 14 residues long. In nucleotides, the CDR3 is TGTGCCAGCAGCCCTGAACCGGGCCAAGAGACCCAGTACTTC. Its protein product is CASSPEPGQETQYF.

The CDR3 loop is CASSPEQGAGTEAFF. For the CDR3, the DNA is TGTGCCAGCTCACCAGAGCAGGGGGCCGGCACTGAAGCTTTCTTT. J is TRBJ1-1 and V is TRBV18; 8 nucleotides match TRBD1. Germline CDR1 and CDR2: KGHSH and LQKENI. J lost 4 bases, V lost 2 bases, and 6 bases had no gene match. This CDR3 is 15 amino acids long.

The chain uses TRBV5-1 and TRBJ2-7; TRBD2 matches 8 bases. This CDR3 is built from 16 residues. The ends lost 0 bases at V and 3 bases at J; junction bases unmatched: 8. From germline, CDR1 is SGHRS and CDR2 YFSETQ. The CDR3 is CASSLGPSGPDYEQYF. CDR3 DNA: TGCGCCAGCAGCTTGGGCCCTAGCGGGCCCGACTACGAGCAGTACTTC.

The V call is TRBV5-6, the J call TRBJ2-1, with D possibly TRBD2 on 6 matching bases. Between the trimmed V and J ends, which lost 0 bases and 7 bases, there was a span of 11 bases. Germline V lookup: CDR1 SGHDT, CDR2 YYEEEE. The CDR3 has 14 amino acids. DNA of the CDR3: TGTGCCAGCAGCTTGGGATTGGGGGGTAATGAGCAGTTCTTC. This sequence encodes CASSLGLGGNEQFF.

The CDR3 region is CASSLQGAFTEAFF. The CDR3 DNA is TGTGCCAGCAGCTTACAGGGGGCGTTCACTGAAGCTTTCTTT. The chain recombines TRBV7-2 with TRBJ1-1; 8 bases agree with TRBD1. From germline, CDR1 is SGHTA and CDR2 FQGNSA. Trimming took 2 bases from V and 4 from J; bases not matched to a gene: 3. The CDR3 contains 14 residues.

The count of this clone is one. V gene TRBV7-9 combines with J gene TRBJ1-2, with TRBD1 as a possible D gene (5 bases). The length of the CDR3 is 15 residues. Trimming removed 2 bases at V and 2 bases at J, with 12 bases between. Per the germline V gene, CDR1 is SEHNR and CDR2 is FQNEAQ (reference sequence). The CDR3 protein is CASSLQQAANYGYTF. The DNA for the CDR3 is TGTGCCAGCAGCTTACAACAGGCGGCAAACTATGGCTACACCTTC.

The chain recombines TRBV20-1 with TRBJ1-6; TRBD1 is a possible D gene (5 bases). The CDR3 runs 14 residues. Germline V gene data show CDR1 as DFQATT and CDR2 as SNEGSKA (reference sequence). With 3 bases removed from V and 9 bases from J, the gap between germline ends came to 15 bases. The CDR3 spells CSASIAGVGSPLHF. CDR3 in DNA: TGCAGTGCTAGTATAGCGGGGGTGGGTTCACCCCTCCACTTT.

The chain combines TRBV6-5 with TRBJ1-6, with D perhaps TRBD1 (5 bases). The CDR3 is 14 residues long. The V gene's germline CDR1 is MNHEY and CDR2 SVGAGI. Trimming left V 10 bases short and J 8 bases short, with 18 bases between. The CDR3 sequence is CATRPPGYDSPLHF. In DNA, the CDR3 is TGTGCCACGCGCCCGCCAGGGTATGATTCACCCCTCCACTTT.

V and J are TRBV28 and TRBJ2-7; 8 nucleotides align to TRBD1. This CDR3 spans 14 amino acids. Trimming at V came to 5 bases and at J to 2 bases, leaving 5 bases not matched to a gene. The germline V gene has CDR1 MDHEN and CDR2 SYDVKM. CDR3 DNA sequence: TGTGCCAGCAGTGTGGACAGGGCTCCCTACGAGCAGTACTTC. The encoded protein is CASSVDRAPYEQYF. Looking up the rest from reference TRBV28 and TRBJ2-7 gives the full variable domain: DVKVTQSSRYLVKRTGEKVFLECVQDMDHENMFWYRQDPGLGLRLIYFSYDVKMKEKGDIPEGYSVSREKKERFSLILESASTNQTSMYLCASSVDRAPYEQYFGPGTRLTVT.

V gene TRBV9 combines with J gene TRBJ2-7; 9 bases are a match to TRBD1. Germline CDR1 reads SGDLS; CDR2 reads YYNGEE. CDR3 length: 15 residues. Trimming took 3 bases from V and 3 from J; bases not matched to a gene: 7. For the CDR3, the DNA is TGTGCCAGCAGCGAAACAGGGGGCCAATTCTACGAGCAGTACTTC. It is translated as CASSETGGQFYEQYF.

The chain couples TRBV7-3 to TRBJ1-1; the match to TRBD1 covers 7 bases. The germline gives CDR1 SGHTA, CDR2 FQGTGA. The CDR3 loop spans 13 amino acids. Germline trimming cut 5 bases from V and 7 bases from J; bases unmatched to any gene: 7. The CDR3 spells CASSPGTALEAFF. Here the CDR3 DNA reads TGTGCCAGCAGCCCCGGGACAGCCCTTGAAGCTTTCTTT.

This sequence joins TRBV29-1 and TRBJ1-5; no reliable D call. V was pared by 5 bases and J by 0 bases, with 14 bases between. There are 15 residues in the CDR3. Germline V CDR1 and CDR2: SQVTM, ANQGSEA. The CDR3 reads CSVRFTGDSNQPQHF. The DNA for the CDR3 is TGCAGCGTTCGATTTACCGGGGATAGCAATCAGCCCCAGCATTTT.

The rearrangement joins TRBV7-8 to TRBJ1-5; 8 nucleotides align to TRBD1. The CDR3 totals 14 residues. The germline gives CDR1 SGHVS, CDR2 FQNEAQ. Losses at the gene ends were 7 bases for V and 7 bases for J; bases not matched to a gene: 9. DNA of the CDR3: TGTGCCAGCATCGACAGGGGAGGCTGGCAGCCCCAGCATTTT. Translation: CASIDRGGWQPQHF.

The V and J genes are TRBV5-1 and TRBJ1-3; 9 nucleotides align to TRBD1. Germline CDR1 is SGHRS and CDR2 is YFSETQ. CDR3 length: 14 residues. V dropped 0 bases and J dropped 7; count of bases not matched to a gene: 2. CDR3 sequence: CASSLGDRVNTIYF. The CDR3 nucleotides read TGCGCCAGCAGCTTGGGGGACAGGGTCAACACCATATATTTT.

The CDR3 protein is CASSLDGVAYEQYF. The CDR3, as DNA: TGTGCCAGCAGCTTAGACGGGGTGGCCTACGAGCAGTACTTC. This chain links TRBV7-8 with TRBJ2-7, with D perhaps matching TRBD2 (5 bases). This CDR3 comprises 14 residues. V lost 1 base to trimming and J lost 2 bases, with 9 bases between them. Germline CDR1 is SGHVS and CDR2 is FQNEAQ. Complete variable domain (other parts from reference TRBV7-8 and TRBJ2-7): GAGVSQSPRYKVAKRGQDVALRCDPISGHVSLFWYQQALGQGPEFLTYFQNEAQLDKSGLPSDRFFAERPEGSVSTLKIQRTQQEDSAVYLCASSLDGVAYEQYFGPGTRLTVT.

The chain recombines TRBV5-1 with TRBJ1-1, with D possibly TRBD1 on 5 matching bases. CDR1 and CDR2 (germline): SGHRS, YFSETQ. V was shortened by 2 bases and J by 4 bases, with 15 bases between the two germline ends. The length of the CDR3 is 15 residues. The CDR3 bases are TGCGCCAGCAGCTTATTGACAGCCCAAGGCACTGAAGCTTTCTTT. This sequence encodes CASSLLTAQGTEAFF. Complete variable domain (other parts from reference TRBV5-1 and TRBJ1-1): KAGVTQTPRYLIKTRGQQVTLSCSPISGHRSVSWYQQTPGQGLQFLFEYFSETQRNKGNFPGRFSGRQFSNSRSEMNVSTLELGDSALYLCASSLLTAQGTEAFFGQGTRLTVV.

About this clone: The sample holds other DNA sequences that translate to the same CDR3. CDR3 protein: CASSLQGNTEAFF. For the CDR3, the DNA is TGTGCCAGCAGCCTACAGGGGAACACTGAAGCTTTCTTT. The chain uses TRBV3-1 (or the pseudogene TRBV3-2) and TRBJ1-1, with a weak D call TRBD1 (6 bases). Trimming removed 4 bases at V and 1 base at J, with 7 bases between. The CDR3 sequence is 13 residues long. Per germline, CDR1 LGHDT and CDR2 YNNKEL (reference sequence).

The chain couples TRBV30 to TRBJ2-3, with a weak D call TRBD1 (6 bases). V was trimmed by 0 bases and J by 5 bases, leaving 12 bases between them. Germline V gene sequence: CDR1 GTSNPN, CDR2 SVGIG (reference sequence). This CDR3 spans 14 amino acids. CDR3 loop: CAWSVPQGGDTQYF. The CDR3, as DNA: TGTGCCTGGAGTGTACCGCAAGGGGGAGATACGCAGTATTTT.

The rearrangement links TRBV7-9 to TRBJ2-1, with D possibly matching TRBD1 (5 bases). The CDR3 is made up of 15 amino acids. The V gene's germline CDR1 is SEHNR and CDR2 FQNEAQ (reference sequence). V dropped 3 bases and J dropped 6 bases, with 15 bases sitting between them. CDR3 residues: CASSFKGSARNEQFF. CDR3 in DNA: TGTGCCAGCAGCTTTAAGGGGTCGGCCCGCAATGAGCAGTTCTTC.

The DNA for the CDR3 is TGTGCCACCGTAGGGGCGGGGGGGCCCAACAATGAGCAGTTCTTC. Its translation is CATVGAGGPNNEQFF. The rearrangement joins TRBV6-5 to TRBJ2-1; the match to TRBD2 covers 9 bases. After removal of 10 bases from V and 5 bases from J, the junction contained 12 bases not matched to a gene. Germline CDR1 MNHEY, CDR2 SVGAGI. The length of the CDR3 is 15 residues.

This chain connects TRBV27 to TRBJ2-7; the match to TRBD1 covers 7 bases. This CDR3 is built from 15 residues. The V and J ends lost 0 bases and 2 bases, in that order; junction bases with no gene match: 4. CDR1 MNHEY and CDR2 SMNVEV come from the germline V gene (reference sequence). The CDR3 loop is CASSLSSGQAYEQYF. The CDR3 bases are TGTGCCAGCAGTTTATCGAGTGGACAGGCCTACGAGCAGTACTTC.

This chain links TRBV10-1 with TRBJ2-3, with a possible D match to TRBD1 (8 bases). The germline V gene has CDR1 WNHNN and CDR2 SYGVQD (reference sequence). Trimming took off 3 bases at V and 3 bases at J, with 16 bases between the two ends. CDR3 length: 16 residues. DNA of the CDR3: TGCGCCAGCAGTGACCCCACAGGGGGGGGGACAGATACGCAGTATTTT. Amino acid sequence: CASSDPTGGGTDTQYF.

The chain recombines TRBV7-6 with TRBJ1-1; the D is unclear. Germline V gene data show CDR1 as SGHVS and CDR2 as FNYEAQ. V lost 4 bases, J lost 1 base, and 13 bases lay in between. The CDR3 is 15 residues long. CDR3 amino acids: CASSSLVYGNTEAFF. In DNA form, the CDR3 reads TGTGCCAGCAGCTCGTTAGTTTATGGGAACACTGAAGCTTTCTTT.

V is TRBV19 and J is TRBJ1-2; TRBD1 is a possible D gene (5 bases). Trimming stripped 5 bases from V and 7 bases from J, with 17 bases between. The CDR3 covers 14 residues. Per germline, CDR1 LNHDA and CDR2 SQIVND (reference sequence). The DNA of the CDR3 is TGTGCCAGTAGTTACTCTTCCCCGGGACTTGGCTACACCTTC. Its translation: CASSYSSPGLGYTF.

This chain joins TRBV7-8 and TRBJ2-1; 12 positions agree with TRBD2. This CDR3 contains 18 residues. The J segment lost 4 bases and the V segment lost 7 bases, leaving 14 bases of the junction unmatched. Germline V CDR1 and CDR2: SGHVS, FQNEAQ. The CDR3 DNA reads TGTGCCAGCACCTTGGGGACTAGCGGGCCCACCCGATACAATGAGCAGTTCTTC. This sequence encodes CASTLGTSGPTRYNEQFF.

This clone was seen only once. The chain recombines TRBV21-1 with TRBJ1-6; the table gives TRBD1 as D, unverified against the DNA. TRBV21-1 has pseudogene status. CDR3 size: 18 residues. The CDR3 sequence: CASSKENRFQLWASPLHF. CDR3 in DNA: TGTGCCAGCAGCAAAGAGAACAGGTTCCAATTGTGGGCTTCACCCCTCCACTTT.

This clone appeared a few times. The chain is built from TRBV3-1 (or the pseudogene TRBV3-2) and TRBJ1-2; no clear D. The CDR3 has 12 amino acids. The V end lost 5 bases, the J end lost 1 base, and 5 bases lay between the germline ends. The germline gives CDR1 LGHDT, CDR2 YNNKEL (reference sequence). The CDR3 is CASSGSNYGYTF. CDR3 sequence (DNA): TGTGCCAGCAGCGGGAGTAACTATGGCTACACCTTC.

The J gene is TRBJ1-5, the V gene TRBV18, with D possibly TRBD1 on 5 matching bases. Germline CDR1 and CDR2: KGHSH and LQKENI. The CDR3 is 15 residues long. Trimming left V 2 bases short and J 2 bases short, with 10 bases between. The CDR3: CASSPELTGNQPQHF. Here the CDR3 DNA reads TGTGCCAGCTCACCAGAGCTGACAGGCAATCAGCCCCAGCATTTT.

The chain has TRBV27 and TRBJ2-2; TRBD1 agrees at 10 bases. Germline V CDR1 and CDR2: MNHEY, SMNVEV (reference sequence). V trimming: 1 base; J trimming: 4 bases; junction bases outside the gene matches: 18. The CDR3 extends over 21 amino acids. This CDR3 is CASSLWAWGQGRLARTGELFF. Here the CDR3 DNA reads TGTGCCAGCAGTTTATGGGCCTGGGGACAGGGGAGACTAGCTCGCACCGGGGAGCTGTTTTTT.